The 15 T cell receptor beta chains below come from one sample, sequenced in a study of cytomegalovirus exposure and HLA in healthy donors. PCR amplification relied on 60 Vbeta primers (plus 13 Jbeta primers). Assay used: immunoSEQ multiplex PCR; TCRdb lists only in-frame clones, some missing. The repertoire holds about 200,000 clones, with 60% to 80% as singletons. The material sequenced was PBMCs. The receptors were sampled from a male donor in good health and CMV-seronegative.

This clone came up once. This sequence joins TRBV5-1 and TRBJ2-5, with D perhaps matching TRBD2 (6 bases). This CDR3 is 13 amino acids long. V shed 6 bases and J shed 5 bases, with 14 bases lying between them. Germline V gene sequence: CDR1 SGHRS, CDR2 YFSETQ. CDR3 amino acids: CASNRGTGETQYF. The DNA for the CDR3 is TGCGCCAGCAATCGCGGGACGGGGGAGACCCAGTACTTC.

This clone appeared a few times. The chain recombines TRBV5-6 with TRBJ2-3; D not certain. The CDR3 consists of 16 residues. Trimming removed 0 bases at V and 6 bases at J, with 17 bases between. Germline V lookup: CDR1 SGHDT, CDR2 YYEEEE. The CDR3 is CASSLEGRSWADTQYF. The CDR3 DNA follows: TGTGCCAGCAGCTTGGAAGGAAGAAGCTGGGCCGATACGCAGTATTTT.

The chain links TRBV7-2 to TRBJ2-7; TRBD2 matches 10 bases. The V gene's germline CDR1 is SGHTA and CDR2 FQGNSA. Germline trimming cut 5 bases from V and 3 bases from J; bases unmatched to any gene: 10. The CDR3 length is 16 residues. CDR3 in DNA: TGTGCCAGCAGCCGGGAACCTAGCGGGAGAGGCTACGAGCAGTACTTC. Translated, it gives CASSREPSGRGYEQYF.

The chain uses TRBV30 and TRBJ2-5; D is ambiguous. TRBJ2-7 matches the DNA end more closely, so the J call is doubtful. The CDR3 loop spans 13 amino acids. CDR1 and CDR2 (germline): GTSNPN, SVGIG (reference sequence). CDR3 sequence (DNA): TGTGCCTGGGACAACATTGGGGCCTACGAGCAGTACTTC. Its protein is CAWDNIGAYEQYF.

The rearrangement uses TRBV11-3 and TRBJ2-5; maybe TRBD2 (6 bases). The CDR3 consists of 14 residues. Trimming took 5 bases from V and 3 from J, leaving 13 bases between them. CDR1 is SGHNT, CDR2 YENEEA, per germline. CDR3 amino acids: CASSPGWGEETQYF. CDR3 nucleotide sequence: TGTGCCAGCAGCCCCGGATGGGGGGAAGAGACCCAGTACTTC.

The chain links TRBV4-1 to TRBJ1-2, with a possible D match to TRBD1 (5 bases). The CDR3 runs 17 residues. Trimming took 0 bases from V and 2 from J, leaving 16 bases between them. In germline, CDR1 is MGHRA, CDR2 YSYEKL. This chain's CDR3 is CASSQDLGQGLNYGYTF. In DNA, the CDR3 is TGCGCCAGCAGCCAAGATCTGGGGCAGGGACTAAACTATGGCTACACCTTC.

The chain joins TRBV9 to TRBJ2-3; D uncertain. V gave up 4 bases and J gave up 3 bases, with 15 bases separating them. The V gene's germline CDR1 is SGDLS and CDR2 YYNGEE. This CDR3 is built from 15 residues. The DNA for the CDR3 is TGTGCCAGCAGCTCCGACCCCCGCGGAACAGATACGCAGTATTTT. Its protein is CASSSDPRGTDTQYF.

This chain uses TRBV21-1 with TRBJ2-7; TRBD1 reflects the table's D call only, with no check against the DNA. TRBV21-1 has pseudogene status. The CDR3 has 17 amino acids. The CDR3 DNA follows: TGTGCCAGTGAGGGGGACAGGGGGCTTGAACGTAACTACGAGCAGTACTTC. Translated: CASEGDRGLERNYEQYF.

The CDR3 DNA follows: TGTGCCAGCAGTTTGGGGAGGGGGTATGGCTATGGCTACACCTTC. The encoded protein is CASSLGRGYGYGYTF. This chain joins TRBV28 and TRBJ1-2; TRBD1 is a possible D gene (6 bases). The CDR3 runs 15 residues. The germline V gene has CDR1 MDHEN and CDR2 SYDVKM. Trimming shortened V by 3 bases and J by 4 bases, and 15 bases separated the two germline ends.

The chain couples TRBV6-5 to TRBJ1-3; TRBD1 agrees at 7 bases. V was clipped by 0 bases and J by 3 bases; unmatched bases: 2. The CDR3 consists of 15 residues. Germline lookup yields CDR1 MNHEY and CDR2 SVGAGI. CDR3 protein: CASSYSGGDGNTIYF. Written as DNA, the CDR3 is TGTGCCAGCAGTTACTCAGGGGGCGATGGAAACACCATATATTTT.

The chain carries TRBV30 and TRBJ2-3; D is perhaps TRBD1 (5 bases). CDR1 is GTSNPN and CDR2 is SVGIG in the germline V gene (reference sequence). The CDR3 runs to 12 residues. The V and J ends lost 4 bases and 5 bases respectively, with 10 bases between them. In DNA form, the CDR3 reads TGTGCCTGGAACTGGGGCGGAGATACGCAGTATTTT. Residues: CAWNWGGDTQYF. The variable domain in full, with the rest retrieved from reference TRBV30 and TRBJ2-3, is SQTIHQWPATLVQPVGSPLSLECTVEGTSNPNLYWYRQAAGRGLQLLFYSVGIGQISSEVPQNLSASRPQDRQFILSSKKLLLSDSGFYLCAWNWGGDTQYFGPGTRLTVL.

This chain connects TRBV4-1 to TRBJ2-7, with 9 bases identical to TRBD1. The germline gives CDR1 MGHRA, CDR2 YSYEKL. Trimming took 0 bases from V and 2 from J; bases not matched to a gene: 8. The CDR3 runs to 17 residues. This chain's CDR3 is CASSQDFRDREPYEQYF. The DNA of the CDR3 is TGCGCCAGCAGCCAAGATTTCCGGGACAGGGAACCCTACGAGCAGTACTTC.

The chain is built from TRBV27 and TRBJ1-2; TRBD1 matches 7 bases. The V gene's germline CDR1 is MNHEY and CDR2 SMNVEV (reference sequence). The junction had 14 bases not matched to a gene; V was cut back by 5 bases and J by 8 bases. CDR3 length equals 15 residues. In nucleotides, the CDR3 is TGTGCCAGCAGTGCACGGGACAGTAAGGCGGGAGGCTACACCTTC. It translates to CASSARDSKAGGYTF.

The gene calls are TRBV6-5 and TRBJ1-3; possible D gene TRBD1, 6 bases. In germline, CDR1 is MNHEY, CDR2 SVGAGI. This CDR3 is built from 15 residues. Deletions cut 4 bases from V and 4 bases from J, with 14 bases between. The CDR3 loop reads CASSSTGSKGNTIYF. CDR3 DNA: TGTGCCAGCAGTTCCACAGGGTCCAAAGGAAACACCATATATTTT.

Comments on this clone: Other DNA sequences of this sample code for an identical CDR3. V gene TRBV28 combines with J gene TRBJ1-5; D is uncertain. In germline, CDR1 is MDHEN, CDR2 SYDVKM. The CDR3 is made up of 15 amino acids. V was clipped by 5 bases and J by 4 bases, with 15 bases between them. CDR3 sequence (DNA): TGTGCCAGCAGTCCTCCAAGAGGATCAAATCAGCCCCAGCATTTT. This codes for CASSPPRGSNQPQHF. Based on the CDR3 plus reference TRBV28 and TRBJ1-5, the full variable domain is DVKVTQSSRYLVKRTGEKVFLECVQDMDHENMFWYRQDPGLGLRLIYFSYDVKMKEKGDIPEGYSVSREKKERFSLILESASTNQTSMYLCASSPPRGSNQPQHFGDGTRLSIL.